This TCR beta chain was identified during a study of cytomegalovirus exposure and HLA in healthy donors. TCRdb's table, derived via immunoSEQ multiplex PCR, lists solely in-frame clones and lacks some. In the table there are about 140,000 clones, roughly 88% of which are singletons. The CDR3 is 17 residues long. Per the germline V gene, CDR1 is MDHEN and CDR2 is SYDVKM. Trimming at V came to 5 bases and at J to 2 bases, leaving 11 bases not matched to a gene. The sequence derives from a woman between 18 and 29 years old in good health and CMV-seropositive. This rearrangement joins TRBV28 to TRBJ1-3; 8 nucleotides line up with TRBD1. Sequences were obtained from PBMCs. This CDR3 reads CASSPQMGTGAGNTIYF. CDR3 coding DNA: TGTGCCAGCAGTCCCCAAATGGGGACAGGCGCTGGAAACACCATATATTTT.